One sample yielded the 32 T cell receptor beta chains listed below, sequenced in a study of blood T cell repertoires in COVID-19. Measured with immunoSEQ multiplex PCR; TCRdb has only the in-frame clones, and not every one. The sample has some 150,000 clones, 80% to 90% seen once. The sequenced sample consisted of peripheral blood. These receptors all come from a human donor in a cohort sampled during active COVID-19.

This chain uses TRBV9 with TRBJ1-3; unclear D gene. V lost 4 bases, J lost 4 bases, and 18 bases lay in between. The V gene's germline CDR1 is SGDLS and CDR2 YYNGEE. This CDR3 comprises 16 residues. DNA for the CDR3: TGTGCCAGCAGCCCGACGGGAGGGTCCGGAGGAAACACCATATATTTT. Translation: CASSPTGGSGGNTIYF.

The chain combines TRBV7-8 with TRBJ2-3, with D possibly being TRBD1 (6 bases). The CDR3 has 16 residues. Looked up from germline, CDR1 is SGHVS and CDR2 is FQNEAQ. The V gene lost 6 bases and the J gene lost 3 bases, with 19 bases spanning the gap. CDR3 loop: CASRLGTPRRTDTQYF. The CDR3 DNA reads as TGTGCCAGCAGACTAGGGACACCTAGGAGGACAGATACGCAGTATTTT.

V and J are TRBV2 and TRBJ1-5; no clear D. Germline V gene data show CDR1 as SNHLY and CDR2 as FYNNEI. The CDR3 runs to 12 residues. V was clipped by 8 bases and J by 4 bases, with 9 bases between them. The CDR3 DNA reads TGTGCCAGCCGACCGGGGAATCAGCCCCAGCATTTT. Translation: CASRPGNQPQHF.

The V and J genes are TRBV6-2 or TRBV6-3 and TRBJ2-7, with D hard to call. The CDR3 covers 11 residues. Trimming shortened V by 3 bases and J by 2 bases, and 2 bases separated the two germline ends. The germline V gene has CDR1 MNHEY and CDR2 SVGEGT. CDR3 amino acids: CASSYTYEQYF. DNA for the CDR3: TGTGCCAGCAGTTATACCTACGAGCAGTACTTC.

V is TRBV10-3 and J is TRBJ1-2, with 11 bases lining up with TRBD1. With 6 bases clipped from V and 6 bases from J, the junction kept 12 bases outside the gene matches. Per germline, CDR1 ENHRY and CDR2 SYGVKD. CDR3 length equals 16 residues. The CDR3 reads CAISPRTGGVKDGYTF. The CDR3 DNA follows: TGTGCCATCAGCCCGCGGACAGGGGGCGTTAAGGATGGCTACACCTTC.

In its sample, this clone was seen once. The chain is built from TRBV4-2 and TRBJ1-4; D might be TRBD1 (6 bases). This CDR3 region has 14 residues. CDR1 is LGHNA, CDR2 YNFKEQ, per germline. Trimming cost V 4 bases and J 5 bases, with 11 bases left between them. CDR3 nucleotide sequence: TGTGCCAGCAGCCCGGACAGCCGGAATGAAAAACTGTTTTTT. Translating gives CASSPDSRNEKLFF.

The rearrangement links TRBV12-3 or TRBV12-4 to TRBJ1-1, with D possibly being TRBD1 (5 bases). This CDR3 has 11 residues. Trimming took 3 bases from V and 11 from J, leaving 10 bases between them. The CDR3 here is CASSLSGGAFF. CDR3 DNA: TGTGCCAGCAGTTTGTCCGGGGGGGCTTTCTTT.

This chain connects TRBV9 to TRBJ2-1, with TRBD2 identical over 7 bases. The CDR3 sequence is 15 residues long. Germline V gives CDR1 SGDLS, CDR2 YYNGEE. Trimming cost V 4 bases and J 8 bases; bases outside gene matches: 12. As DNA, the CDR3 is TGTGCCAGCAGCCGGGAGGCTAGACGTACAGATGAGCAGTTCTTC. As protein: CASSREARRTDEQFF.

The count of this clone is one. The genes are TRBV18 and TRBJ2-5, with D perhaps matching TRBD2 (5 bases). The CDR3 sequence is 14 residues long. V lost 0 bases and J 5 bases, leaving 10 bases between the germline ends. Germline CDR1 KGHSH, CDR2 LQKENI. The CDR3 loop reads CASSPPAGGETQYF. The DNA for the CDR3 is TGTGCCAGCTCACCACCCGCGGGTGGGGAGACCCAGTACTTC.

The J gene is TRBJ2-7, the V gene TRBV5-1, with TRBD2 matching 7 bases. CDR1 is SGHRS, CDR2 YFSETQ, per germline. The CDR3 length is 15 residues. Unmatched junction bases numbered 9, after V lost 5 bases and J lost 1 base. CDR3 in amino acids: CASRLLVGGSYEQYF. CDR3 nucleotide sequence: TGCGCCAGCAGGCTTCTAGTGGGGGGGTCCTACGAGCAGTACTTC.

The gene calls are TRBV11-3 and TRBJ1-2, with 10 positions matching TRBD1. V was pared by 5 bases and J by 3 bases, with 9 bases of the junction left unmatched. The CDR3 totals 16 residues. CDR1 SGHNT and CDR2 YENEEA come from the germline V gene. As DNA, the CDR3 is TGTGCCAGCAGCCCCTCGGCGGGACAGGGGTACTATGGCTACACCTTC. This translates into CASSPSAGQGYYGYTF.

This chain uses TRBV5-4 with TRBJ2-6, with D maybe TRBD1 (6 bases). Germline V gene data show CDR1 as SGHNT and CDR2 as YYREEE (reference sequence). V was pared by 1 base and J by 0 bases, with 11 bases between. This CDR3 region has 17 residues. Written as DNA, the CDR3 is TGTGCCAGCAGCTTGAGGCAGGGGAGCTCTGGGGCCAACGTCCTGACTTTC. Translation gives CASSLRQGSSGANVLTF.

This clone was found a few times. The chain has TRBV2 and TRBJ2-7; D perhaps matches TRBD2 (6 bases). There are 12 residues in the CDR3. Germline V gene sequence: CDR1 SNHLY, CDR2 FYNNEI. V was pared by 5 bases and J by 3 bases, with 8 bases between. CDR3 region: CASSKTSYEQYF. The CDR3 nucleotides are TGTGCCAGCAGTAAGACTAGCTACGAGCAGTACTTC.

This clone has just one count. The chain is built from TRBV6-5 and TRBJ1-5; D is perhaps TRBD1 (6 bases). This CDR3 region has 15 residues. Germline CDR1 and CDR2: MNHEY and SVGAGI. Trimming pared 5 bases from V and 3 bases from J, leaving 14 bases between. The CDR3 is CASSLVGGPNQPQHF. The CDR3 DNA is TGTGCCAGCAGTCTTGTTGGGGGCCCCAATCAGCCCCAGCATTTT.

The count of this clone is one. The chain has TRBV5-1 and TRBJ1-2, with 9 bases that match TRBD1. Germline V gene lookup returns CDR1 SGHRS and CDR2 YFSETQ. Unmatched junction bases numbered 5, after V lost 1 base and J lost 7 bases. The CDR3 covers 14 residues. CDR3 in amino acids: CASSLWTGEVGYTF. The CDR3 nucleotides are TGCGCCAGCAGCTTGTGGACAGGGGAGGTTGGCTACACCTTC.

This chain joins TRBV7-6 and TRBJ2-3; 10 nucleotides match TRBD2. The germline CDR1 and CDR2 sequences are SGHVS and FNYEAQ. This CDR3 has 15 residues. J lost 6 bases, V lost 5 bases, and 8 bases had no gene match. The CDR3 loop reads CASSRGLAVRDTQYF. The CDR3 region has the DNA TGTGCCAGCAGCCGCGGACTAGCGGTCCGGGATACGCAGTATTTT.

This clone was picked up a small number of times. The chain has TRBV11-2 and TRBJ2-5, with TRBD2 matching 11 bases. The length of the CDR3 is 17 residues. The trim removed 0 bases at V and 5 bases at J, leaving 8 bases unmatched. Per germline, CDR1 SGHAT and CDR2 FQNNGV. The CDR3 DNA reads TGTGCCAGCAGCTTAGATTCCCGACTAGCGGGGTTGGAGACCCAGTACTTC. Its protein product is CASSLDSRLAGLETQYF.

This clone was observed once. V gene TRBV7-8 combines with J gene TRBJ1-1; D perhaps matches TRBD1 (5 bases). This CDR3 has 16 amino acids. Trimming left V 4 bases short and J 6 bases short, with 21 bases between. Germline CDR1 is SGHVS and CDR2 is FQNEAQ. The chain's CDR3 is CASSSISGQGSPEAFF. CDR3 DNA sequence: TGTGCCAGCAGCTCGATCAGTGGGCAGGGATCGCCTGAAGCTTTCTTT.

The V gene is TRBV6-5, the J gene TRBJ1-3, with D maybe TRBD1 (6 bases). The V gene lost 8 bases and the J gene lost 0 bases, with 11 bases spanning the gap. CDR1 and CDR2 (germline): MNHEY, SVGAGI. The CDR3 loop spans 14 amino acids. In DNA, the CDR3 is TGTGCCAGCCTACACAGGGACTCTGGAAACACCATATATTTT. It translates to CASLHRDSGNTIYF.

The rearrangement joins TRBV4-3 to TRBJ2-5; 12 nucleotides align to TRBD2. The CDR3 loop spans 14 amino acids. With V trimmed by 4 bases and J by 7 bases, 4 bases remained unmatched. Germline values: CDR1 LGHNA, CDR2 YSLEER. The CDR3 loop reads CASSPSGGAGTQYF. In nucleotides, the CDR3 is TGCGCCAGCAGCCCTAGCGGGGGGGCCGGGACCCAGTACTTC.

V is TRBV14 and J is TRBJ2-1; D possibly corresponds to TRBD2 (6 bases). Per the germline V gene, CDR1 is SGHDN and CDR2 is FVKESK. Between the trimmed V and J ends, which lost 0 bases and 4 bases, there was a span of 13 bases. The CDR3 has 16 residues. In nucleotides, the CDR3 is TGTGCCAGCAGCCAAGAGGGGGACTGGATATACAATGAGCAGTTCTTC. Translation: CASSQEGDWIYNEQFF.

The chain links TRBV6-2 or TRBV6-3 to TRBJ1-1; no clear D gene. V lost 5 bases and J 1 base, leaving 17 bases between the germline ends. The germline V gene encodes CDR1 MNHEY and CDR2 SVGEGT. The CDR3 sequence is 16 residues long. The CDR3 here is CASSKMVGSGNTEAFF. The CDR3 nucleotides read TGTGCCAGCAGTAAAATGGTGGGCTCCGGGAACACTGAAGCTTTCTTT.

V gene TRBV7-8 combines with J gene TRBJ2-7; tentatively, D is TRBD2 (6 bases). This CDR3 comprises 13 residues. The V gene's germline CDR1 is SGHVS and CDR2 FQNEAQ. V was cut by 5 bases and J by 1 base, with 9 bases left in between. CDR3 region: CASSPSGSYEQYF. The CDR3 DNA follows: TGTGCCAGCAGCCCCAGCGGGTCCTACGAGCAGTACTTC.

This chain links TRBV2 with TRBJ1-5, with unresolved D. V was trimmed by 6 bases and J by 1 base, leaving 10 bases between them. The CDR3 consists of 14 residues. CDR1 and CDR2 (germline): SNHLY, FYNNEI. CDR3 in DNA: TGTGCCAGCAGCGATGACATCAGCAATCAGCCCCAGCATTTT. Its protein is CASSDDISNQPQHF.

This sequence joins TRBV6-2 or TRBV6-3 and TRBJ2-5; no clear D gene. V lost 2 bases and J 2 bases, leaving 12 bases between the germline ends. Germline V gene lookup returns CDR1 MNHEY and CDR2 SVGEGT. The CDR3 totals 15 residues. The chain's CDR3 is CASSYLVTWQETQYF. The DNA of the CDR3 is TGTGCCAGCAGTTACCTCGTGACTTGGCAAGAGACCCAGTACTTC.

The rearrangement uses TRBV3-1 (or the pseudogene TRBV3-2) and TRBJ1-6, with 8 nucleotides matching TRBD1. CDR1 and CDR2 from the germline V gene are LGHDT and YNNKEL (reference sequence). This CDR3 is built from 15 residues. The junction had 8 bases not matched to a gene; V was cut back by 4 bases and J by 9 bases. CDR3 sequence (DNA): TGTGCCAGCAGCCCGGCCGGGACAGGTAGTTCACCCCTCCACTTT. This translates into CASSPAGTGSSPLHF.

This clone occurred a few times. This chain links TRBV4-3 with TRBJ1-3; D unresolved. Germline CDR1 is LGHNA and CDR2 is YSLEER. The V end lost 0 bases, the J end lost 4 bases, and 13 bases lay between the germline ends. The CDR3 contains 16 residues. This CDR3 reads CASSQDQQLYGNTIYF. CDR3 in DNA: TGCGCCAGCAGCCAAGATCAACAGTTATACGGAAACACCATATATTTT.

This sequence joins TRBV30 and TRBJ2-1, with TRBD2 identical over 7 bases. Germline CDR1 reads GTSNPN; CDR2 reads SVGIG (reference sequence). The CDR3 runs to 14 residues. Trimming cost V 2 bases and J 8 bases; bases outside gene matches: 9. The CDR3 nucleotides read TGTGCCTGGAGTAGGTGGGAGGGGAGGGATGAGCAGTTCTTC. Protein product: CAWSRWEGRDEQFF.

The CDR3 spells CASSVSGWQQETQYF. CDR3 nucleotide sequence: TGTGCCAGCAGCGTAAGCGGTTGGCAGCAAGAGACCCAGTACTTC. This chain connects TRBV9 to TRBJ2-5; D possibly corresponds to TRBD2 (5 bases). Trimming cost V 1 base and J 2 bases, with 12 bases left between them. The CDR3 sequence is 15 residues long. Germline V gives CDR1 SGDLS, CDR2 YYNGEE.

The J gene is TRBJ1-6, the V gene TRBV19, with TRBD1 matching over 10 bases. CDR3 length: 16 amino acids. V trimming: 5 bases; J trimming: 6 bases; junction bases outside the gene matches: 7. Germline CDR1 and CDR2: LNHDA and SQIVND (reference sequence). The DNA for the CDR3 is TGTGCCAGTAGTGTTGGGGACAGGGGACTTAATTCACCCCTCCACTTT. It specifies CASSVGDRGLNSPLHF.

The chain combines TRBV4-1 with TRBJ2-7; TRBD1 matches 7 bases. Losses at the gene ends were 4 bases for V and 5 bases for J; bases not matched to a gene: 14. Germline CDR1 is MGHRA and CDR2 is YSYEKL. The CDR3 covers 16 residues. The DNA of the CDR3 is TGCGCCAGCAGCCCCATGCTGCAGACAGGGTCGGACGAGCAGTACTTC. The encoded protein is CASSPMLQTGSDEQYF.

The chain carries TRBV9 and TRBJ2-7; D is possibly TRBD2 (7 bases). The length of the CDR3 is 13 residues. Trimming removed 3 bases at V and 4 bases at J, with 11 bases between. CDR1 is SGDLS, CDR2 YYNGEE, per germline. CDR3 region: CASSAGGQYEQYF. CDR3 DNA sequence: TGTGCCAGCAGCGCCGGGGGGCAGTACGAGCAGTACTTC.